The clone carrying this T cell receptor beta chain was counted at least ten times. The sample comes from a study of blood T cells in healthy people across ages. Together with a sample-barcoded 5' primer, a J-beta primer mix was included in a second PCR lasting roughly 6 to 12 cycles. TCRdb re-called the 5' RACE reads with MiXCR, one entry per CDR3 protein. The sample carries about 940,000 distinct CDR3 sequences, roughly 52% recorded once. The sample comprised blood. The origin of this receptor is a young man in good health.

The CDR3 region has the DNA TGTGCCAGCCTTAGAGAGGGGAGCTCCTACGAGCAGTACTTC. This translates into CASLREGSSYEQYF. The rearrangement joins TRBV12-3 or TRBV12-4 to TRBJ2-7, with D perhaps matching TRBD1 or TRBD2 (5 bases each). The V gene lost 8 bases and the J gene lost 0 bases, with 14 bases spanning the gap. The CDR3 loop spans 14 amino acids.